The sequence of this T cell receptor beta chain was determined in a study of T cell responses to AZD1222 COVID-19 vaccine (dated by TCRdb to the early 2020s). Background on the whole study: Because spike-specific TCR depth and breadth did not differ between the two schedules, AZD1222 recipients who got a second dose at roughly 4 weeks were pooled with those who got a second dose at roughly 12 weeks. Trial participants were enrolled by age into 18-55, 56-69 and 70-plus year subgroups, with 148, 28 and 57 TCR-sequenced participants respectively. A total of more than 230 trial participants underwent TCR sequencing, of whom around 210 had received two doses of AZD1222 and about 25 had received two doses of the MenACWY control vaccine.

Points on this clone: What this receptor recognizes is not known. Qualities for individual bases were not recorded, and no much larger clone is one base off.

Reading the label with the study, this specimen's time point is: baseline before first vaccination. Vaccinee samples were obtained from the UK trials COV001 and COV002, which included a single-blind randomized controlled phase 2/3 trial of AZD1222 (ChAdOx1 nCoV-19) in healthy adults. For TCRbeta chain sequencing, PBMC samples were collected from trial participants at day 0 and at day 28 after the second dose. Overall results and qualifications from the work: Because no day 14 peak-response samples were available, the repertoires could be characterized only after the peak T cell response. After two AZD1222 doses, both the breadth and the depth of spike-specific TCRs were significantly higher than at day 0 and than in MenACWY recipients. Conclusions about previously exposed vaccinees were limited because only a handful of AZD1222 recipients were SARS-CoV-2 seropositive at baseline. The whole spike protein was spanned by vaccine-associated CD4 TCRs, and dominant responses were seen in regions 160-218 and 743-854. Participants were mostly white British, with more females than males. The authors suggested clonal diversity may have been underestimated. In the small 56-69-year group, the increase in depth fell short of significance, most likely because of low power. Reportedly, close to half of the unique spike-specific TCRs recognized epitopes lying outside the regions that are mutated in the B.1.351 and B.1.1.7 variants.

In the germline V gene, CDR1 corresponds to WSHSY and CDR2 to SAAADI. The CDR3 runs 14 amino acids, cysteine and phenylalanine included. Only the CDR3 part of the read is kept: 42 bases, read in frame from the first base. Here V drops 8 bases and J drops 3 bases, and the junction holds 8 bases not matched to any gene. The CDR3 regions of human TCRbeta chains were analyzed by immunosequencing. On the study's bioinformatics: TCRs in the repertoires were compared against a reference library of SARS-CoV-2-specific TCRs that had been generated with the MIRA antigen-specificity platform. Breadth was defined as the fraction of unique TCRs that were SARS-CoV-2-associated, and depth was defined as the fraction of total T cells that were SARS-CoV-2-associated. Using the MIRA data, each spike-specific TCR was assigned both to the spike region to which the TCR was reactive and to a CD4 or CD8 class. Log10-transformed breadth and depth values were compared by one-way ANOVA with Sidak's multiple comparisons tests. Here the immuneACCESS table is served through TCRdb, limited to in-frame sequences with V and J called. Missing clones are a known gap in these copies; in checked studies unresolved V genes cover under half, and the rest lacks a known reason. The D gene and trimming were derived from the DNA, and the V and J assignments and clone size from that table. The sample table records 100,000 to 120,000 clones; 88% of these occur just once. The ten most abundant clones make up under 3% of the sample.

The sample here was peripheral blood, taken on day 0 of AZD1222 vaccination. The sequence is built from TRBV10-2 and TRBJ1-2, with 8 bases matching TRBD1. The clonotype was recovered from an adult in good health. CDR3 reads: CASARQGTHYGYTF. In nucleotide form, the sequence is TGCGCCAGCGCCCGACAGGGGACTCACTATGGCTACACCTTC.